This T cell receptor (beta chain) originates from a study of identical twins. A universal primer site arose from template switching, and cDNA bore unique molecular identifiers. TCRdb reprocessed the 5' RACE reads via MiXCR and lists one record per CDR3 protein. Of approximately 260,000 distinct CDR3 sequences listed, over 12% are singletons. This clonotype was seen a handful of times. Germline loops: CDR1 DFQATT, CDR2 SNEGSKA (reference sequence). The CDR3 is made up of 16 amino acids. V trimming: 1 base; J trimming: 7 bases; junction bases outside the gene matches: 10. The chain employs TRBV20-1 and TRBJ2-1, with 10 bases that match TRBD2. The TCR comes from a young woman in good health. Sequenced input: memory (CD45RO+) T cells sorted from blood. CDR3 sequence: CSARAPPAGGRNEQFF. In DNA, the CDR3 is TGCAGTGCTAGAGCCCCACCAGCGGGGGGGAGGAATGAGCAGTTCTTC.